The sequence of this T cell receptor (beta chain) was determined in a study of blood T cell repertoires in COVID-19. On the study more broadly: From the United States, Italy and Spain came samples of acute and convalescent COVID-19.

This clone occurred a few times. Germline loops: CDR1 WSHSY, CDR2 SAAADI. Between the trimmed V and J ends, which lost 3 bases and 4 bases, there was a span of 7 bases. The CDR3 loop spans 14 amino acids. Sequenced by immunoSEQ multiplex PCR; TCRdb stores in-frame clones only, minus some. The table includes about 200,000 clones, 80% to 90% detected once. Sequencing was performed on peripheral blood. The receptor's source is a woman in her forties or fifties with acute or convalescent COVID-19. V usage is TRBV10-2 and J usage is TRBJ1-6; maybe TRBD1 (5 bases). This CDR3 reads CASSEQAYNSPLHF. The CDR3 nucleotides read TGCGCCAGCAGTGAACAGGCTTATAATTCACCCCTCCACTTT.